This paragraph covers one T cell receptor beta chain sequence. The antigen remains undetermined. This entry comes from a study of molecular identifiers for immune sequencing clone quantification. Overall study findings and caveats: Identical TCR molecules can share a barcode, and this sharing could underestimate highly expanded clone sizes. Spiked Jurkat TCR RNA originating from one cell could reportedly be identified amid approximately 950,000 naive cells. Under 1% of molecules in naive cells, but over 98% of effector molecules, belonged to clones above 20 RNA copies.

Germline loops: CDR1 LGHNA, CDR2 YNFKEQ. V dropped 0 bases and J dropped 4; count of bases not matched to a gene: 5. The CDR3 length is 17 residues. TCRdb analysed the PCR reads with MiXCR anew, one entry per CDR3 protein. This sample has about 510,000 distinct CDR3 sequences; roughly 26% occur once, and the top ten carry 0.76%. The TCR was taken from a human donor in good health. Some libraries in this study had Jurkat cell RNA spiked in. The specimen was naive CD8+ T cells from blood, with Jurkat cell RNA spiked in. Subset indicated: FACS-sorted CD8+CD4-CCR7+CD45RA+ naive T cells. This chain uses TRBV4-2 with TRBJ2-2; 10 positions agree with TRBD1. Here the CDR3 reads CASSQDDRGLSTGELFF. The CDR3 DNA sequence: TGTGCCAGCAGCCAAGACGACAGGGGGCTAAGCACCGGGGAGCTGTTTTTT.